Presented here are 26 T cell receptor beta chains from one specimen sequenced in a study of T cell responses to AZD1222 COVID-19 vaccine. This table comes from immunoSEQ multiplex PCR, and its TCRdb copy is limited to in-frame clones, with some not included. The profile shows roughly 80,000 clones, 90% of them singletons. The sample here was peripheral blood, taken on day 0 of AZD1222 vaccination. These receptors were collected from an adult in good health.

V gene TRBV19 combines with J gene TRBJ1-6, with no clear D. Trimming stripped 0 bases from V and 18 bases from J, with 6 bases between. Germline V gene lookup returns CDR1 LNHDA and CDR2 SQIVND (reference sequence). The CDR3 totals 10 residues. CDR3 protein: CASSIDPDHF. The CDR3 DNA sequence: TGTGCCAGTAGTATAGATCCGGACCACTTT.

V and J are TRBV5-4 and TRBJ2-5; 7 bases agree with TRBD1. The CDR3 is 14 amino acids. CDR1 and CDR2 from the germline V gene are SGHNT and YYREEE (reference sequence). J gave up 1 base and V 5 bases, and 5 bases lay outside the gene matches. CDR3 nucleotides: TGTGCCAGCAGAAGGGGACAGAGCCAAGAGACCCAGTACTTC. It yields the protein CASRRGQSQETQYF.

J is TRBJ2-1 and V is TRBV19; 10 bases are shared with TRBD2. The germline CDR1 and CDR2 sequences are LNHDA and SQIVND (reference sequence). This CDR3 region has 17 residues. J lost 6 bases, V lost 1 base, and 9 bases had no gene match. The CDR3 here is CASSIVPPSGRGNEQFF. The CDR3 DNA follows: TGTGCCAGTAGTATAGTTCCCCCTAGCGGGAGAGGCAATGAGCAGTTCTTC.

The rearrangement links TRBV28 to TRBJ1-2, with a possible D match to TRBD1 (6 bases). Germline-derived CDR1 and CDR2 are MDHEN and SYDVKM. The CDR3 runs to 14 residues. Trimming shortened V by 1 base and J by 8 bases, and 14 bases separated the two germline ends. This CDR3 reads CASSLSNRVGGYTF. As DNA, the CDR3 is TGTGCCAGCAGTTTATCGAACAGGGTCGGCGGCTACACCTTC.

The V gene is TRBV9, the J gene TRBJ2-3; 12 bases align to TRBD1. Per germline, CDR1 SGDLS and CDR2 YYNGEE. The ends lost 4 bases at V and 5 bases at J; junction bases unmatched: 14. The CDR3 extends over 18 amino acids. The CDR3 nucleotides read TGTGCCAGCAGCCCCCACGTCCCGGGACAGGGGGCAATAGATACGCAGTATTTT. Residues: CASSPHVPGQGAIDTQYF.

The genes are TRBV30 and TRBJ2-6; 7 bases align to TRBD1. The CDR3 has 15 residues. The trim removed 7 bases at V and 2 bases at J, leaving 8 bases unmatched. The germline V gene encodes CDR1 GTSNPN and CDR2 SVGIG (reference sequence). CDR3 sequence reads: CALGQPTPGANVLTF. In DNA, the CDR3 is TGTGCCTTGGGACAGCCGACCCCTGGGGCCAACGTCCTGACTTTC. Full variable domain (outside the CDR3, taken from reference TRBV30 and TRBJ2-6): SQTIHQWPATLVQPVGSPLSLECTVEGTSNPNLYWYRQAAGRGLQLLFYSVGIGQISSEVPQNLSASRPQDRQFILSSKKLLLSDSGFYLCALGQPTPGANVLTFGAGSRLTVL.

This clone showed up just once. CDR3 in DNA: TGTGCCAGTCTTGACAGGTCCCCCAGAATGAACACTGAAGCTTTCTTT. It is translated as CASLDRSPRMNTEAFF. The chain joins TRBV19 to TRBJ1-1, with D possibly TRBD1 on 6 matching bases. Trimming left V 8 bases short and J 0 bases short, with 19 bases between. The length of the CDR3 is 16 residues. The germline gives CDR1 LNHDA, CDR2 SQIVND (reference sequence).

This clone is categorized as large. V is TRBV7-3 and J is TRBJ2-7; D is tentatively TRBD1 or TRBD2 (6 bases each). Per the germline V gene, CDR1 is SGHTA and CDR2 is FQGTGA. The CDR3 is 13 residues long. V shed 5 bases and J shed 7 bases, with 15 bases lying between them. The chain's CDR3 is CASSLLGAGEQYF. CDR3 coding DNA: TGTGCCAGCAGCCTCTTGGGGGCGGGGGAGCAGTACTTC.

This chain links TRBV4-2 with TRBJ2-1, with 9 nucleotides matching TRBD2. V gave up 3 bases and J gave up 0 bases; unmatched junction bases: 6. The CDR3 has 17 residues. CDR1 is LGHNA, CDR2 YNFKEQ, per germline. The CDR3 DNA sequence: TGTGCCAGCAGCCATGAAATAGCGGGGGCCTCCTACAATGAGCAGTTCTTC. Amino acid sequence: CASSHEIAGASYNEQFF.

The V and J genes are TRBV20-1 and TRBJ2-5, with D unresolved. The CDR3 is 10 residues long. Germline CDR1 DFQATT, CDR2 SNEGSKA (reference sequence). V was pared by 2 bases and J by 5 bases, with 3 bases between. The CDR3 region has the DNA TGCAGTGCTAGAAGGGAGACCCAGTACTTC. The encoded protein is CSARRETQYF.

The genes are TRBV19 and TRBJ2-7; TRBD1 matches 9 bases. This CDR3 comprises 16 residues. Germline V gene data show CDR1 as LNHDA and CDR2 as SQIVND (reference sequence). With V trimmed by 4 bases and J by 6 bases, 13 bases remained unmatched. The chain's CDR3 is CASSTLDPGQGAEQYF. For the CDR3, the DNA is TGTGCCAGTAGTACTCTCGATCCGGGACAGGGAGCCGAGCAGTACTTC.

The chain couples TRBV6-5 to TRBJ2-2; D gene uncertain. Looked up from germline, CDR1 is MNHEY and CDR2 is SVGAGI. The V and J ends lost 6 bases and 3 bases respectively, with 14 bases between them. CDR3 length: 15 amino acids. CDR3 coding DNA: TGTGCCAGCAGCGGAGAACTGGGGTACACCGGGGAGCTGTTTTTT. It translates to CASSGELGYTGELFF.

The genes are TRBV9 and TRBJ2-3, with D perhaps matching TRBD2 (5 bases). The germline V gene has CDR1 SGDLS and CDR2 YYNGEE. Trimming cost V 0 bases and J 3 bases, with 5 bases left between them. The CDR3 extends over 13 amino acids. The CDR3 coding sequence is TGTGCCAGCAGCGTAGGCGGGACAGATACGCAGTATTTT. Translating gives CASSVGGTDTQYF. Looking up the rest from reference TRBV9 and TRBJ2-3 gives the full variable domain: DSGVTQTPKHLITATGQRVTLRCSPRSGDLSVYWYQQSLDQGLQFLIQYYNGEERAKGNILERFSAQQFPDLHSELNLSSLELGDSALYFCASSVGGTDTQYFGPGTRLTVL.

The gene calls are TRBV6-6 and TRBJ2-2, with a possible D match to TRBD1 (6 bases). V was trimmed by 4 bases and J by 4 bases, leaving 13 bases between them. The CDR3 sequence is 15 residues long. Germline V gene sequence: CDR1 MNHNY, CDR2 SVGAGI (reference sequence). CDR3 coding DNA: TGTGCCAGCAGTTTTGACAGGCAATTCACCGGGGAGCTGTTTTTT. Translated: CASSFDRQFTGELFF.

The chain is built from TRBV6-5 and TRBJ2-7, with D perhaps matching TRBD2 (6 bases). The germline V gene has CDR1 MNHEY and CDR2 SVGAGI. Trimming took 5 bases from V and 2 from J, leaving 13 bases between them. The CDR3 has 14 residues. CDR3 loop: CASSRRGNAYEQYF. The DNA of the CDR3 is TGTGCCAGCAGTCGTCGGGGGAACGCCTACGAGCAGTACTTC.

The rearrangement uses TRBV3-1 (or the pseudogene TRBV3-2) and TRBJ2-1, with 8 bases identical to TRBD2. The length of the CDR3 is 14 residues. Germline CDR1 is LGHDT and CDR2 is YNNKEL (reference sequence). J gave up 9 bases and V 1 base, and 5 bases lay outside the gene matches. In DNA form, the CDR3 reads TGTGCCAGCAGCCAAGCGGGAGGGCCGAGTGAGCAGTTCTTC. Its protein product is CASSQAGGPSEQFF.

A few counts support this clone. The chain combines TRBV4-1 with TRBJ1-4; tentatively, D is TRBD1 (5 bases). The CDR3 has 13 residues. Per the germline V gene, CDR1 is MGHRA and CDR2 is YSYEKL. Deletions cut 4 bases from V and 7 bases from J, with 10 bases between. In nucleotides, the CDR3 is TGCGCCAGCAGCCTTACGGGGGGTGAAAAACTGTTTTTT. This gives the protein CASSLTGGEKLFF.

The chain uses TRBV5-1 and TRBJ2-7; D may match TRBD1 or TRBD2 (6 bases each). CDR1 is SGHRS and CDR2 is YFSETQ in the germline V gene. The CDR3 is 15 amino acids. V was cut by 4 bases and J by 6 bases, with 20 bases left in between. CDR3 coding DNA: TGCGCCAGCAGCCCGGGGGCCAGGGACGTCCGCGAGCAGTACTTC. Its protein product is CASSPGARDVREQYF.

The chain combines TRBV5-1 with TRBJ2-7, with TRBD1 identical over 8 bases. Germline V CDR1 and CDR2: SGHRS, YFSETQ. This CDR3 contains 14 residues. V shed 7 bases, J shed 1 base, and the junction held 7 bases outside the gene matches. The CDR3 DNA reads TGCGCCAGCCCAGGAACAGGGGGTTCCTACGAGCAGTACTTC. Its translation is CASPGTGGSYEQYF. The whole variable domain, remainder taken from reference TRBV5-1 and TRBJ2-7, is KAGVTQTPRYLIKTRGQQVTLSCSPISGHRSVSWYQQTPGQGLQFLFEYFSETQRNKGNFPGRFSGRQFSNSRSEMNVSTLELGDSALYLCASPGTGGSYEQYFGPGTRLTVT.

This chain connects TRBV5-1 to TRBJ1-2; 7 bases are a match to TRBD1. The CDR3 is made up of 14 amino acids. Germline CDR1 reads SGHRS; CDR2 reads YFSETQ. J was trimmed by 7 bases and V by 5 bases; bases with no gene match: 11. The CDR3 sequence: CASSPVSGGSGYTF. In DNA, the CDR3 is TGCGCCAGCAGTCCTGTCTCAGGGGGGTCTGGCTACACCTTC.

The V call is TRBV21-1, the J call TRBJ1-4. TRBV21-1 is a pseudogene. The length of the CDR3 is 16 residues. The CDR3 coding sequence is TGTGCCAGCAGCCTGCCCCGGGGAGACTCTAATGAAAAACTGTTTTTT. It codes for CASSLPRGDSNEKLFF.

This sequence joins TRBV29-1 and TRBJ1-3; D perhaps matches TRBD1 (5 bases). The length of the CDR3 is 14 residues. CDR1 and CDR2 (germline): SQVTM, ANQGSEA. V gave up 3 bases and J gave up 0 bases, with 9 bases separating them. CDR3 sequence reads: CSVETADSGNTIYF. Written as DNA, the CDR3 is TGCAGCGTTGAGACAGCTGACTCTGGAAACACCATATATTTT.

J is TRBJ2-1 and V is TRBV30; no clear D gene. Germline V gene sequence: CDR1 GTSNPN, CDR2 SVGIG (reference sequence). The CDR3 is made up of 13 amino acids. V was clipped by 0 bases and J by 8 bases, with 11 bases between them. CDR3 nucleotide sequence: TGTGCCTGGAGTGTACCCGGTGAGGATGAGCAGTTCTTC. This sequence encodes CAWSVPGEDEQFF.

The gene calls are TRBV28 and TRBJ2-2; 7 bases line up with TRBD2. The CDR3 consists of 13 residues. Unmatched junction bases numbered 1, after V lost 3 bases and J lost 6 bases. Germline CDR1 and CDR2: MDHEN and SYDVKM. For the CDR3, the DNA is TGTGCCAGCAGTTTTGGGGGGGCCGGGGAGCTGTTTTTT. Protein sequence: CASSFGGAGELFF.

This sequence joins TRBV2 and TRBJ1-1; 7 nucleotides align to TRBD1. Germline V gene lookup returns CDR1 SNHLY and CDR2 FYNNEI. This CDR3 has 15 residues. Trimming took 0 bases from V and 5 from J; bases not matched to a gene: 6. CDR3 sequence reads: CASSEAGPRGTEAFF. CDR3 DNA sequence: TGTGCCAGCAGTGAAGCGGGCCCCAGGGGGACTGAAGCTTTCTTT.

V is TRBV20-1 and J is TRBJ1-2; TRBD1 might be the D (5 bases). CDR1 DFQATT and CDR2 SNEGSKA come from the germline V gene (reference sequence). The CDR3 spans 11 residues. V was shortened by 4 bases and J by 8 bases, with 11 bases between the two germline ends. The CDR3 DNA reads as TGCAGTGCTACATCAGGGCTAGGCTACACCTTC. It yields the protein CSATSGLGYTF.